This entry describes one TCR beta chain. Its antigen target is currently unknown. No base qualities exist here, and no much larger clone lies one base off it. Each donor gave one peripheral blood draw, about 110 mL on average, collected into heparinised tubes. Naive, central memory, regulatory and stem cell-like memory CD4+ T cells were sorted on a BD FACSAria II using a panel including CD45RO, CCR7, CD25, CD127, CD95 and CD27. Purity was above 95% for every sorted population. Right away, PBMCs were isolated by Lymphoprep density gradient centrifugation and were stained directly, with no culture step. To minimize batch effects, samples were stained and sorted in pairs, one healthy donor with one patient per experiment. The entire amount of isolated RNA was reverse transcribed using the High Capacity cDNA Reverse Transcription Kit, so the sequenced TCRB transcripts were expressed ones. Naive, central memory and regulatory T cell samples underwent deep immunoSEQ sequencing, averaging roughly 3.5 million total reads per sample. After sorted cells were lysed in RLT buffer, RNA was extracted with DNase-treated RNeasy Micro or Mini kits, with the choice depending on cell number. Each cell subset was processed separately to prevent cross-contamination, with patient and healthy donor samples processed together. Using the immunoSEQ multiplex PCR, TCRB sequences were amplified from cDNA into 87-bp fragments spanning the CDR3 region. Sequencing of the amplicons was performed on the Illumina HiSeq platform. From the authors' description of their analysis: PCR bias was computationally corrected using synthetic template baselines, reads within Hamming distance 2 were collapsed, and singletons that could not be merged were discarded. Reads were aligned against IMGT so that V, D and J genes, CDR3 length and insertions or deletions at six rearrangement sites could be assigned. Within each subset, clonotype counts were normalized to the number of sorted cells before true diversity and Gini coefficients were calculated with the tcR R package. Repertoire sharing was quantified using the overlap coefficient calculated on TCRB nucleotide sequences. As a proxy for the pre-selection repertoire, out-of-frame TCRB sequences from naive cells were analyzed. TCRdb stores this immuneACCESS table with in-frame sequences only. Part of the clones is absent; in the studies checked, under half of the shortfall reflects unresolved V genes, and no reason is known for the rest. D and trimming come from the DNA, and the V and J calls and clone size come from that table. The sample profile shows 900,000 or so clones; roughly 17% of them were found once. 0.02% to 0.025% of the sample is taken by the ten largest.

These data belong to a study of beta chain features in type 1 diabetes (dated by TCRdb to the late 2010s). For the wider study: Patients and healthy donors did not differ in mean age, gender distribution, total cell number or subset yield. Whereas all 28 donors provided naive and central memory subsets, regulatory and stem cell-like memory subsets were isolated from just 8 patients and roughly eight healthy donors. A total of roughly 100 million sorted cells were examined across all samples, and RNA yield correlated strongly with the number of cells per subset. In the study, TCRB repertoires of sorted circulating CD4+ T cell subsets from recently diagnosed type 1 diabetes patients were compared with those of matched healthy donors.

The paper as a whole reports these results and caveats: Shorter templates might be favored by PCR, yet because patient and control samples were amplified and corrected together, any such skew would affect both groups equally. Patients with type 1 diabetes made fewer insertions and deleted more nucleotides at VDJ recombination sites, implying thymic rearrangement abnormalities. Only small numbers of individuals were included in the HLA sub-analyses, which left unresolved whether HLA type had any influence on TCRB rearrangement. Naive, central memory and regulatory TCRB repertoires appeared to be more alike among patients than among healthy donors. A moderate but significant shortening of TCRB CDR3 length was observed in type 1 diabetes patients in all four CD4+ subsets. Because cDNA was sequenced instead of genomic DNA, highly expressing activated cells could be over-represented, though the groups showed no difference in activation or CD3 levels.

As encoded in the germline V gene, CDR1 is SNHLY while CDR2 is FYNNEI. From its cysteine to its phenylalanine, the CDR3 spans 13 amino acids. Here the CDR3 DNA is all that survives: 39 bases in frame from base 1. A distance of 4 bases separates the germline ends of V and J, which lose 0 bases and 4 bases respectively. The chain is encoded by TRBV2 joined to TRBJ2-1; no D gene is confidently identified. Sequencing was done on a sample of naive CD4+ T cells from blood. This specimen's cell subset or site label, interpreted: true naive CD4+ T cells. This sequence was found in a young woman in good health. The CDR3 has the sequence CASSEAQYNEQFF. The sequenced DNA is TGTGCCAGCAGTGAAGCACAGTACAATGAGCAGTTCTTC.